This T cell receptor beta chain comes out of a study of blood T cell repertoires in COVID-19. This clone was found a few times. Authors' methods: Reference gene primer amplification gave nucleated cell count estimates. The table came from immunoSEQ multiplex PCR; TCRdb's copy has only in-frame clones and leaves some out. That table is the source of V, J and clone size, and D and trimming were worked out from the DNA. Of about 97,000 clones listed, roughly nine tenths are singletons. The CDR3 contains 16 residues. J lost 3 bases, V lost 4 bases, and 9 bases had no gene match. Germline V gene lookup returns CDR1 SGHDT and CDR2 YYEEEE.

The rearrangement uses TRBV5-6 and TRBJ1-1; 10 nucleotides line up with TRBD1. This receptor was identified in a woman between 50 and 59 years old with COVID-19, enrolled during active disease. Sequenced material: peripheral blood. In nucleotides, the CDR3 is TGTGCCAGCAGCCAGGGACAGGGGCAAAAGTACACTGAAGCTTTCTTT. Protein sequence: CASSQGQGQKYTEAFF.